Described below is a single T cell receptor beta chain sequence and its context. The target antigen is unknown. This PCR relied on a set of 60 Vbeta primers and 13 Jbeta primers. Some clones are missing from TCRdb's copy, which holds only in-frame ones; the method was immunoSEQ multiplex PCR. Among about 300,000 clones listed, more than 80% were seen once. This sample was taken from a study of cytomegalovirus exposure and HLA in healthy donors. This CDR3 contains 14 residues. The V and J ends lost 5 bases and 5 bases, in that order; junction bases with no gene match: 7. Per the germline V gene, CDR1 is MNHEY and CDR2 is SVGAGI. Study results and caveats: A reported reduction in N-insertions relative to the approximately 670-donor mean was seen in an Asian-associated ancestry cluster in a later analysis.

The receptor comes from a man aged 40-50 years in good health and CMV-seropositive. Source material: PBMCs. The rearrangement uses TRBV6-5 and TRBJ2-5; 8 nucleotides match TRBD1. In DNA, the CDR3 is TGTGCCAGCAGTATAGGACAGGGATGGGAGACCCAGTACTTC. The encoded protein is CASSIGQGWETQYF.